Shown below are 10 T cell receptor beta chains from a single sample sequenced in a study of Ad26.COV2.S vaccination and SARS-CoV-2 variants. Profiled with immunoSEQ multiplex PCR; TCRdb holds only in-frame clones, not every one. This sample has 300,000 to 350,000 clones, with 86% found just once. Indicated treatment: some 20 received Ad26.COV2.S at low or high dose, single or two shots; 5 received placebo; per-sample allocation not given. Specimens were obtained on day 63 following the first vaccine or placebo injection. The starting material was peripheral blood, obtained in a trial of Ad26.COV2.S vaccine versus placebo. All receptors come from a person aged 18 to 59 who received the Ad26.COV2.S COVID-19 vaccine or a placebo.

The chain employs TRBV3-1 (or the pseudogene TRBV3-2) and TRBJ1-2, with TRBD1 matching over 7 bases. With 4 bases clipped from V and 8 bases from J, the junction kept 10 bases outside the gene matches. Germline V lookup: CDR1 LGHDT, CDR2 YNNKEL (reference sequence). The CDR3 consists of 14 residues. The CDR3 bases are TGTGCCAGCAGCCCTACTGGAGGGGGCAGCGGCTACACCTTC. The encoded protein is CASSPTGGGSGYTF.

The V call is TRBV27, the J call TRBJ1-1, with D maybe TRBD1 (6 bases). The CDR3 sequence is 13 residues long. V was trimmed by 1 base and J by 11 bases, leaving 14 bases between them. CDR1 MNHEY and CDR2 SMNVEV come from the germline V gene (reference sequence). The DNA of the CDR3 is TGTGCCAGCAGTTTATGGGGGGGACATGAGGCTTTCTTT. Its translation is CASSLWGGHEAFF.

This rearrangement joins TRBV5-6 to TRBJ2-4; D call uncertain. The V end lost 0 bases, the J end lost 8 bases, and 9 bases lay between the germline ends. Looked up from germline, CDR1 is SGHDT and CDR2 is YYEEEE. The CDR3 contains 13 residues. This CDR3 reads CASSLDIVDIQYF. The CDR3 nucleotides read TGTGCCAGCAGCTTGGACATCGTGGACATTCAGTACTTC.

This clone was counted a few times. The J gene is TRBJ1-6, the V gene TRBV7-9; D is uncertain. Germline values: CDR1 SEHNR, CDR2 FQNEAQ (reference sequence). The V end was cut by 5 bases, the J end by 3 bases, with 5 bases between. The CDR3 is 13 amino acids. The CDR3 reads CASSGSYNSPLHF. The CDR3 nucleotides are TGTGCCAGCAGCGGGAGCTATAATTCACCCCTCCACTTT.

The J gene is TRBJ1-2, the V gene TRBV28; D gene uncertain. The length of the CDR3 is 13 residues. Trimming removed 2 bases from V and 6 bases from J, with 10 bases in between. Germline V CDR1 and CDR2: MDHEN, SYDVKM. As DNA, the CDR3 is TGTGCCAGCAGTTTAAGGCAGCTCGATGGCTACACCTTC. This encodes CASSLRQLDGYTF.

This clone was seen a single time. The CDR3 sequence is CASSLDQSSYNEQFF. The CDR3 nucleotides are TGTGCCAGCAGTTTGGACCAGAGTAGCTACAATGAGCAGTTCTTC. This rearrangement joins TRBV28 to TRBJ2-1; D call uncertain. V was pared by 3 bases and J by 3 bases, with 12 bases between. This CDR3 has 15 amino acids. Germline values: CDR1 MDHEN, CDR2 SYDVKM.

This clone appeared once. CDR3 bases: TGTGCCAGCAGCCAAAGGACAGGGTGGGGGCGAGAGACCCAGTACTTC. Its protein is CASSQRTGWGRETQYF. The chain is built from TRBV3-1 (or the pseudogene TRBV3-2) and TRBJ2-5, with TRBD1 identical over 8 bases. Germline-derived CDR1 and CDR2 are LGHDT and YNNKEL (reference sequence). There are 16 residues in the CDR3. J lost 4 bases, V lost 2 bases, and 9 bases had no gene match.

This chain links TRBV6-1 with TRBJ2-7; no clear D. V lost 2 bases, J lost 5 bases, and 13 bases lay in between. CDR3 size: 14 residues. Germline V gene data show CDR1 as MNHNS and CDR2 as SASEGT. The DNA for the CDR3 is TGTGCCAGCAGTGAAAGACGAGGCGAGGACGAGCAGTACTTC. Its translation is CASSERRGEDEQYF.

This clone has just a few counts. The V gene is TRBV28, the J gene TRBJ1-2, with 10 nucleotides matching TRBD1. From germline, CDR1 is MDHEN and CDR2 SYDVKM. The CDR3 loop spans 15 amino acids. V was pared by 4 bases and J by 5 bases, with 7 bases of the junction left unmatched. The CDR3 region has the DNA TGTGCCAGCAGTTCCCCGGAGGGACAGGGGTATGGCTACACCTTC. Its translation: CASSSPEGQGYGYTF.

The genes are TRBV28 and TRBJ2-2, with D possibly being TRBD2 (5 bases). This CDR3 has 13 amino acids. CDR1 is MDHEN and CDR2 is SYDVKM in the germline V gene. V was pared by 3 bases and J by 5 bases, with 7 bases between. The CDR3 spells CASSFEGTGELFF. The CDR3 bases are TGTGCCAGCAGTTTCGAGGGAACCGGGGAGCTGTTTTTT. The full variable domain, rest sourced from reference TRBV28 and TRBJ2-2, is DVKVTQSSRYLVKRTGEKVFLECVQDMDHENMFWYRQDPGLGLRLIYFSYDVKMKEKGDIPEGYSVSREKKERFSLILESASTNQTSMYLCASSFEGTGELFFGEGSRLTVL.